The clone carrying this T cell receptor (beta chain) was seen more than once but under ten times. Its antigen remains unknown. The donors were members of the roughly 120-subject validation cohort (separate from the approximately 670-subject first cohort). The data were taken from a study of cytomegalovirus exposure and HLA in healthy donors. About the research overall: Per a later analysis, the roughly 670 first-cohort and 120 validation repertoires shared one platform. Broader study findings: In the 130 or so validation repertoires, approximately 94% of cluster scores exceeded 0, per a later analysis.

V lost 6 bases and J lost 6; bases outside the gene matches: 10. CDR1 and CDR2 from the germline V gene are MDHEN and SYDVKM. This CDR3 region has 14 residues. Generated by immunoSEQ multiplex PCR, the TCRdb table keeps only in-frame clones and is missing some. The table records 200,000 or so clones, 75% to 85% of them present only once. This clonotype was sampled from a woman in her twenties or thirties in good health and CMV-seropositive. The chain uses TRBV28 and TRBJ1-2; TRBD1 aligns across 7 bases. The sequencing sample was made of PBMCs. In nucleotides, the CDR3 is TGTGCCAGCAGCAACCCACAGGGGACCCATGGCTACACCTTC. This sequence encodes CASSNPQGTHGYTF.